What follows are 13 T cell receptor beta chains derived from one specimen sequenced in a study of neurological immune-mediated disorders (dated by TCRdb to between 2018 and 2021). The library relied on 5' RACE. This sample was sequenced with an Illumina HiSeq 2500. Through fastp at Q25 and MiXCR, TCRdb rebuilt clones from the public reads, retaining in-frame beta chains. Each entry is one CDR3 protein sequence, shown with its most common DNA and genes. The sample yields roughly 13,000 distinct CDR3 sequences; about 7.4% were counted once. Together, the top ten hold roughly a quarter of the sample. Sequenced material: CD8+ T cells from blood. These receptors all come from a woman between 40 and 50 years old in good health.

Many counts were recorded for this clonotype. The rearrangement joins TRBV19 to TRBJ1-5; D is unclear. The CDR3 spans 14 residues. CDR1 and CDR2 from the germline V gene are LNHDA and SQIVND (reference sequence). Trimming left V 5 bases short and J 5 bases short, with 13 bases between. The CDR3 DNA is TGTGCCAGTAGTTCGGAGATCGGGGATCAGCCCCAGCATTTT. Its protein is CASSSEIGDQPQHF.

This clonotype was recorded at least ten times. The genes are TRBV20-1 and TRBJ2-7, with TRBD2 matching over 8 bases. V trimming: 6 bases; J trimming: 2 bases; junction bases outside the gene matches: 12. CDR1 is DFQATT, CDR2 SNEGSKA, per germline (reference sequence). The CDR3 totals 15 residues. The CDR3 DNA reads TGCAGTGCCGCATCGACTAGCGAGATAACCTACGAGCAGTACTTC. Its protein is CSAASTSEITYEQYF.

Within the sample, this clonotype is medium-sized (0.01 to 0.1%). The chain is built from TRBV5-1 and TRBJ2-2, with 10 positions matching TRBD2. Per germline, CDR1 SGHRS and CDR2 YFSETQ. CDR3 length equals 17 residues. The junction had 7 bases not matched to a gene; V was cut back by 0 bases and J by 5 bases. The CDR3 nucleotides read TGCGCCAGCAGCTTGGGTCACCGGACTAGCGGAACCGGGGAGCTGTTTTTT. It yields the protein CASSLGHRTSGTGELFF.

The V gene is TRBV9, the J gene TRBJ2-2; 7 positions match TRBD2. In germline, CDR1 is SGDLS, CDR2 YYNGEE. The CDR3 covers 15 residues. V trimming: 3 bases; J trimming: 4 bases; junction bases outside the gene matches: 6. The CDR3 sequence is CASSAGLERTGELFF. As DNA, the CDR3 is TGTGCCAGCAGCGCCGGACTAGAGCGCACCGGGGAGCTGTTTTTT.

This clonotype was detected many times. V and J are TRBV3-1 and TRBJ1-4, with D possibly being TRBD1 (5 bases). The V end lost 4 bases, the J end lost 4 bases, and 10 bases lay between the germline ends. Looked up from germline, CDR1 is LGHDT and CDR2 is YNNKEL (reference sequence). This CDR3 spans 14 amino acids. The CDR3 region has the DNA TGTGCCAGCAGCCTCCAGGACAATAATGAAAAACTGTTTTTT. It translates to CASSLQDNNEKLFF.

The V and J genes are TRBV5-1 and TRBJ2-7; no definite D call. The CDR3 is 12 residues long. Looked up from germline, CDR1 is SGHRS and CDR2 is YFSETQ. Trimming removed 1 base at V and 7 bases at J, with 9 bases between. The chain's CDR3 is CASSLTGQEQYF. The CDR3 DNA follows: TGCGCCAGCAGCTTGACTGGCCAAGAGCAGTACTTC.

This clonotype was found many times. The chain couples TRBV20-1 to TRBJ2-1; perhaps TRBD2 as D (5 bases). The CDR3 consists of 18 residues. Trimming shortened V by 4 bases and J by 0 bases, and 22 bases separated the two germline ends. The germline V gene has CDR1 DFQATT and CDR2 SNEGSKA (reference sequence). The CDR3: CSAKCSDFGHSSYNEQFF. In DNA, the CDR3 is TGCAGTGCTAAGTGTAGCGACTTTGGGCACAGCTCCTACAATGAGCAGTTCTTC.

Turning to this clonotype: The junction shows a germline mismatch at one end, possibly a read error. The V call is TRBV20-1, the J call TRBJ2-7, with unresolved D. The CDR3 has 12 residues. Germline V gives CDR1 DFQATT, CDR2 SNEGSKA (reference sequence). The CDR3 DNA reads TGCAGTGCTTTTCTAGGCTCCCACGAGCAGTACTTC. Residues: CSAFLGSHEQYF.

Ten or more counts support this clonotype. The V call is TRBV28, the J call TRBJ2-7, with a tentative D call TRBD1 (5 bases). There are 14 residues in the CDR3. Trimming stripped 4 bases from V and 2 bases from J, with 12 bases between. Per germline, CDR1 MDHEN and CDR2 SYDVKM. The CDR3 loop is CASSYTGSTYEQYF. In nucleotides, the CDR3 is TGTGCCAGCAGTTATACAGGAAGTACCTACGAGCAGTACTTC.

A few counts support this clonotype. Written as DNA, the CDR3 is TGTGCCAGCAGCTGGGCTAGCGGGAGGATCACAGATACGCAGTATTTT. It specifies CASSWASGRITDTQYF. This rearrangement joins TRBV7-9 to TRBJ2-3; 11 bases are shared with TRBD2. This CDR3 is 16 amino acids long. CDR1 and CDR2 (germline): SEHNR, FQNEAQ (reference sequence). The V and J ends lost 4 bases and 2 bases, in that order; junction bases with no gene match: 5.

This clonotype has a count of ten or more. The chain has TRBV12-3 or TRBV12-4 and TRBJ2-1; tentative D call: TRBD2 (5 bases). With 3 bases removed from V and 8 bases from J, the gap between germline ends came to 8 bases. The CDR3 totals 12 residues. As DNA, the CDR3 is TGTGCCAGCAGTTTTAGCGTCTATGAGCAGTTCTTC. Protein product: CASSFSVYEQFF.

This clonotype has at least ten counts. The gene calls are TRBV4-1 and TRBJ1-4; D is possibly TRBD1 (6 bases). V shed 3 bases and J shed 5 bases, with 16 bases lying between them. This CDR3 contains 16 residues. Germline values: CDR1 MGHRA, CDR2 YSYEKL. In nucleotides, the CDR3 is TGCGCCAGCAGCCATAAAGCAGGGGAGGCAAATGAAAAACTGTTTTTT. This translates into CASSHKAGEANEKLFF.

This clonotype was detected many times. V is TRBV15 and J is TRBJ1-1; D remains ambiguous. With 11 bases removed from V and 7 bases from J, the gap between germline ends came to 17 bases. The CDR3 is 12 amino acids. Germline loops: CDR1 LNHNV, CDR2 YYDKDF (reference sequence). CDR3 coding DNA: TGTGCCGTGGGTCCGGGTGGCGGTGAAGCTTTCTTT. This sequence encodes CAVGPGGGEAFF.